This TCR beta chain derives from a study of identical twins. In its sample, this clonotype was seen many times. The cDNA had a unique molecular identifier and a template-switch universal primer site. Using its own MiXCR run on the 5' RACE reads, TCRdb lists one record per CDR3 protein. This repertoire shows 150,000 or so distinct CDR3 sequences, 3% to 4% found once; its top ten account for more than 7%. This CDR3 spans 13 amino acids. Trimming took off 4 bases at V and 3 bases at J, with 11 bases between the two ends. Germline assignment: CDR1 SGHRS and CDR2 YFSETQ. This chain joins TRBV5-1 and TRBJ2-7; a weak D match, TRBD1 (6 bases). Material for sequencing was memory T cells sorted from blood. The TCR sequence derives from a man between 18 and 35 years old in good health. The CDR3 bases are TGCGCCAGCAGCCAGGGGACGAGCTACGAGCAGTACTTC. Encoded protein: CASSQGTSYEQYF. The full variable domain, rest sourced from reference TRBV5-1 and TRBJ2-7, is KAGVTQTPRYLIKTRGQQVTLSCSPISGHRSVSWYQQTPGQGLQFLFEYFSETQRNKGNFPGRFSGRQFSNSRSEMNVSTLELGDSALYLCASSQGTSYEQYFGPGTRLTVT.